The source of this T cell receptor (beta chain) is a study of vaccination and CD4 T cells after COVID-19. Study at large: Post-COVID draws followed diagnosis by a median around 100 days (range 35 to 161). Overlapping spike peptides served as the stimulus for the cells. These peptides came from SARS-CoV-2 and from the common cold coronaviruses HCoV-NL63, HCoV-OC43 and HCoV-229E.

Specified treatment: roughly ten-day PBMC culture with coronavirus spike peptide pools or control peptides (ViraFEST assay). ViraFEST sequenced TCRs after peptide-pool expansion of antigen-specific T cells. Culture conditions combined more than 1.5 million PBMCs per well with approximately 9.2 IU/ml IL-2 and 8 to 10 ug/ml peptide pools. As to this clonotype: The antigen is undetermined.

Sequencing of the DNA from cultured CD4+ T cells was carried out with the Oncomine TCR Beta short-read assay. TCRdb independently ran MiXCR on the PCR reads; one entry per CDR3 protein. The sample shows roughly 20,000 distinct CDR3 sequences, roughly 71% of them seen only once. The germline CDR1 and CDR2 sequences are MNHNS and SASEGT. CDR3 length: 13 amino acids. V lost 8 bases to trimming and J lost 8 bases, with 13 bases between them. The source material was CD4+ T cells from blood, cultured in vitro. The chain has TRBV6-1 and TRBJ1-6, with D hard to call. The TCR sequence derives from a human donor who had recovered from COVID-19. CDR3 sequence (DNA): TGTGCCAGCGATACGGAGCCTTATTCACCCCTCCACTTT. It encodes CASDTEPYSPLHF.